The rows below give T cell receptor beta chains drawn from one sample of a study of cytomegalovirus exposure and HLA in healthy donors. Clones were read by immunoSEQ multiplex PCR, and TCRdb kept only the in-frame ones, dropping some. The sample has hundreds of thousands of clones, around four fifths seen once; the top ten hold around 5.6%. The sequenced sample consisted of PBMCs. These TCRs come from a woman aged 18-29 years in good health and CMV-seronegative. The CDR3 runs from the conserved cysteine through the conserved F or W. The D gene is left open where the match is weak. The size entry is marked missing in some rows and otherwise reads once, few, many or a size class.

D	J	V	size	length	DNA	CDR3
.	TRBJ1-1	TRBV30	.	12	TGTGCCTGGACAGTGACGAACACTGAAGCTTTCTTT	CAWTVTNTEAFF
.	TRBJ1-5	TRBV30	.	13	TGTGCCTGGAGTGTTGGTGGGGCTCAGCCCCAGCATTTT	CAWSVGGAQPQHF
TRBD1	TRBJ2-1	TRBV2	.	12	TGTGCCAGCAGGACAGGGGGGAATGAGCAGTTCTTC	CASRTGGNEQFF
TRBD2	TRBJ2-3	TRBV5-1	.	14	TGCGCCAGCAGGATCGGGGGGGAATTAGATACGCAGTATTTT	CASRIGGELDTQYF
.	TRBJ2-5	TRBV2	many	13	TGTGCCAGCAGTGGAGGCCAGCGGGAGACCCAGTACTTC	CASSGGQRETQYF
.	TRBJ2-7	TRBV14	.	15	TGTGCCAGCAGCCTGACCGGGACGCGTGGCGACGAGCAGTACTTC	CASSLTGTRGDEQYF
.	TRBJ1-2	TRBV2	.	12	TGTGCCAGCGGGTTCAACAGGGCTGGCTACACCTTC	CASGFNRAGYTF
.	TRBJ1-6	TRBV9	.	15	TGTGCCAGCAGCGCAGACACCATTATGGGGTCACCCCTCCACTTT	CASSADTIMGSPLHF
TRBD1	TRBJ2-5	TRBV5-1	.	12	TGCGCCAGCAGGGGACAGGGAGAGACCCAGTACTTC	CASRGQGETQYF
.	TRBJ2-7	TRBV30	.	14	TGTGCCTGGACCCCGGACACTGCCACCTACGAGCAGTACTTC	CAWTPDTATYEQYF
.	TRBJ2-5	TRBV14	.	16	TGTGCCAGCAGCCAAGATAGGAGGCAGAGACAAGAGACCCAGTACTTC	CASSQDRRQRQETQYF
.	TRBJ1-1	TRBV6-1	few	15	TGTGCCAGCAGGAACAGGGACCTCCAAGGCACTGAAGCTTTCTTT	CASRNRDLQGTEAFF
.	TRBJ1-5	TRBV7-8	.	16	TGTGCCAGCAGCCCCCTAAGAAGGTCAAATCATCAGCCCCAGCATTTT	CASSPLRRSNHQPQHF
.	TRBJ2-7	TRBV19	.	14	TGTGCCAGTAGTATAGGTTTAGCCGCGTACGAGCAGTACTTC	CASSIGLAAYEQYF
.	TRBJ2-3	TRBV7-9	once	17	TGTGCCAGCAGCTTAGCGAACAGAGGCCTTAGCACAGATACGCAGTATTTT	CASSLANRGLSTDTQYF
.	TRBJ1-1	TRBV28	.	15	TGTGCCAGCAGCCTGGGGGGGCAATTGAACACTGAAGCTTTCTTT	CASSLGGQLNTEAFF
TRBD2	TRBJ2-3	TRBV18	.	15	TGTGCCAGCTCAACCTTAGCGGGCGTGGCAGATACGCAGTATTTT	CASSTLAGVADTQYF
TRBD1	TRBJ1-2	TRBV6-1	.	15	TGTGCCAGCAGTGAACCGGGACAGGGTGGGTATGGCTACACCTTC	CASSEPGQGGYGYTF
TRBD1	TRBJ2-1	TRBV5-1	.	14	TGCGCCAGCAGCAAGGACAGGGTGGGCAATGAGCAGTTCTTC	CASSKDRVGNEQFF
.	TRBJ1-2	TRBV5-6	.	13	TGTGCCAGCAGCTCGACTTATATTAAGGGCTACACCTTC	CASSSTYIKGYTF
.	TRBJ1-2	TRBV29-1	few	10	TGCAGCGTTGGGGTGTTGGGCTACACCTTC	CSVGVLGYTF
.	TRBJ1-3	TRBV5-1	.	16	TGCGCCAGCAGCTTGGTCGGGCGGGATTCTGGAAACACCATATATTTT	CASSLVGRDSGNTIYF
.	TRBJ2-3	TRBV29-1	once	15	TGCAGCGTTGAACGTTACGCGGCTAGCACAGATACGCAGTATTTT	CSVERYAASTDTQYF
TRBD1	TRBJ1-2	TRBV7-8	.	15	TGTGCCAGCAGCATTGACAGGGGAAGTGACTATGGCTACACCTTC	CASSIDRGSDYGYTF
TRBD1	TRBJ1-1	TRBV30	.	13	TGTGCCTGGAGTACCCGGGAGGGGGCTAAAGCTTTCTTT	CAWSTREGAKAFF
.	TRBJ2-7	TRBV30	.	16	TGTGCCTGGAGTTTTAAAAACAGGGTTCCCTCCTACGAGCAGTACTTC	CAWSFKNRVPSYEQYF
TRBD1	TRBJ1-1	TRBV5-6	.	15	TGTGCCAGCAGCTTGGTGGACAGGGTGGACACTGAAGCTTTCTTT	CASSLVDRVDTEAFF